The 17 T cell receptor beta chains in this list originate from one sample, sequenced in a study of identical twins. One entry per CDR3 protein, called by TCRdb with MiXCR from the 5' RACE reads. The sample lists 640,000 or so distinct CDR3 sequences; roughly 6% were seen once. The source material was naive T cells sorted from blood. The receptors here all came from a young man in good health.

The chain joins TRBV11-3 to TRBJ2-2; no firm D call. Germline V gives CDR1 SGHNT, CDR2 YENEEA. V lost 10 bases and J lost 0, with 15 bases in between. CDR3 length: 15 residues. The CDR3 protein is CATTNLSANTGELFF. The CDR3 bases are TGTGCCACCACAAACCTGTCTGCGAACACCGGGGAGCTGTTTTTT.

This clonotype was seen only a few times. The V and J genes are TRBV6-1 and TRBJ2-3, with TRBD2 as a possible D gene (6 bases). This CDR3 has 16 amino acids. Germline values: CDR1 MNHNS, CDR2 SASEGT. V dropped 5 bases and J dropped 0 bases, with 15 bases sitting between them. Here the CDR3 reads CASSPPGSTSTDTQYF. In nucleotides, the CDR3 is TGTGCCAGCAGTCCCCCCGGGAGTACCAGCACAGATACGCAGTATTTT.

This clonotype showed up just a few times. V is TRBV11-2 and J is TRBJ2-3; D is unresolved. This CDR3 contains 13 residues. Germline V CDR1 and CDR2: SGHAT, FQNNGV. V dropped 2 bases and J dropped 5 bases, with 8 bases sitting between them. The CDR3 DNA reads TGTGCCAGCAGCTTAAGGTCTGTAGATACGCAGTATTTT. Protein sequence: CASSLRSVDTQYF.

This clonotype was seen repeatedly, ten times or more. As DNA, the CDR3 is TGTGCCAGCAGCTTAGCCGGACGGCGCTTGAACACTGAAGCTTTCTTT. It codes for CASSLAGRRLNTEAFF. V and J are TRBV7-2 and TRBJ1-1; D call uncertain. Germline CDR1 SGHTA, CDR2 FQGNSA. The CDR3 consists of 16 residues. The V and J ends lost 0 bases and 0 bases respectively, with 11 bases between them.

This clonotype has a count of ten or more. The CDR3 is CASSFRQYQETQYF. The CDR3 nucleotides are TGTGCCAGCAGCTTTAGACAGTACCAAGAGACCCAGTACTTC. The chain couples TRBV11-2 to TRBJ2-5, with D possibly being TRBD1 (5 bases). The V gene's germline CDR1 is SGHAT and CDR2 FQNNGV. Trimming removed 3 bases at V and 0 bases at J, with 8 bases between. The CDR3 runs to 14 residues.

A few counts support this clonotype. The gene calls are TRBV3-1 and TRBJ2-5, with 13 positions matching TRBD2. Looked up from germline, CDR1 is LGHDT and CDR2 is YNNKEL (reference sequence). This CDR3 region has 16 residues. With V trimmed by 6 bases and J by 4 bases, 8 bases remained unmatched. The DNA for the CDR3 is TGTGCCAGCAGATCCGGGACTAGCGGGGTCGGAGAGACCCAGTACTTC. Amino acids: CASRSGTSGVGETQYF.

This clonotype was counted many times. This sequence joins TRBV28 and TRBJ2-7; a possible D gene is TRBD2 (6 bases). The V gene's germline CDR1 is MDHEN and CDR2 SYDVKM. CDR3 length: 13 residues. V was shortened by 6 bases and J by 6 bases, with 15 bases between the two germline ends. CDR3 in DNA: TGTGCCAGCAGCACCGGGACTCAGTTCGAGCAGTACGTC. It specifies CASSTGTQFEQYV.

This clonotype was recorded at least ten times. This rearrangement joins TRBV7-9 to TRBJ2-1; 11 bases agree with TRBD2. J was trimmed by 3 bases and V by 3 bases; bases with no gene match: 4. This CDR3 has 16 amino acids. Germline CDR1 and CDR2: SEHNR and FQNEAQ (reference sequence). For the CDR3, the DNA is TGTGCCAGCAGCTTTCCCGGGACTAGCGGCTACAATGAGCAGTTCTTC. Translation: CASSFPGTSGYNEQFF.

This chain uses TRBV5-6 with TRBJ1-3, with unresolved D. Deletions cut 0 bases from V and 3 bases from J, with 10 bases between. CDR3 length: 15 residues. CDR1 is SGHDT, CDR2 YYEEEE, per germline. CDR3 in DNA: TGTGCCAGCAGCTTGGGTCAGGACCTTGGAAACACCATATATTTT. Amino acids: CASSLGQDLGNTIYF.

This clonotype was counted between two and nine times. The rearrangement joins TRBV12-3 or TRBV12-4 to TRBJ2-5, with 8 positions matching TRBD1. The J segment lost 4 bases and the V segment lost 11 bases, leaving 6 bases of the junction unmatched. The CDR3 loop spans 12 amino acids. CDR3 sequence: CASGTGGETQYF. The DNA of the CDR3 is TGTGCCTCGGGGACAGGAGGAGAGACCCAGTACTTC.

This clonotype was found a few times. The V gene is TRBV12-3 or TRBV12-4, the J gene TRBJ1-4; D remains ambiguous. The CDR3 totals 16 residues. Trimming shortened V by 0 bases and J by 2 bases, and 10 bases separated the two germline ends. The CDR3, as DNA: TGTGCCAGCAGTTTAGCGGTGTTAGGTACTAATGAAAAACTGTTTTTT. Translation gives CASSLAVLGTNEKLFF.

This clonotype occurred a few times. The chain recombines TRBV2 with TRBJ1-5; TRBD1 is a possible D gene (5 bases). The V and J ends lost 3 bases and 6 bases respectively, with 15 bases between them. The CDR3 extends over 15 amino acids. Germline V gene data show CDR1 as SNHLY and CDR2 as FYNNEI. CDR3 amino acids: CASSELSGEGQPQHF. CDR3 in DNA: TGTGCCAGCAGTGAGCTTTCGGGGGAAGGTCAGCCCCAGCATTTT. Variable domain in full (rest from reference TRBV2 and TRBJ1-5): EPEVTQTPSHQVTQMGQEVILRCVPISNHLYFYWYRQILGQKVEFLVSFYNNEISEKSEIFDDQFSVERPDGSNFTLKIRSTKLEDSAMYFCASSELSGEGQPQHFGDGTRLSIL.

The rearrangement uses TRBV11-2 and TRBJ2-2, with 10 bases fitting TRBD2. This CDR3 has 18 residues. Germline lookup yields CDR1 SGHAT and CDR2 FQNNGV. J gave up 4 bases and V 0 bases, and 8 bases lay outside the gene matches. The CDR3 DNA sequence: TGTGCCAGCAGCTTAGACCCTTTACTAGCGGGATCCACCGGGGAGCTGTTTTTT. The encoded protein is CASSLDPLLAGSTGELFF.

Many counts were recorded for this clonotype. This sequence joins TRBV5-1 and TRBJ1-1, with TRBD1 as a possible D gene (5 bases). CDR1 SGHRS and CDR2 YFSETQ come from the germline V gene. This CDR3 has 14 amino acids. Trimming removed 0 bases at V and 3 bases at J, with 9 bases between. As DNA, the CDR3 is TGCGCCAGCAGCTTGGTTCAGGGAGACACTGAAGCTTTCTTT. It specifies CASSLVQGDTEAFF.

The CDR3 coding sequence is TGTGCCAGCAGCCCCCGTTTCGGGGACTCCTACGAGCAGTACTTC. This translates into CASSPRFGDSYEQYF. The gene calls are TRBV4-2 and TRBJ2-7; tentative D call: TRBD2 (5 bases). The CDR3 sequence is 15 residues long. The germline gives CDR1 LGHNA, CDR2 YNFKEQ. Trimming pared 4 bases from V and 0 bases from J, leaving 13 bases between.

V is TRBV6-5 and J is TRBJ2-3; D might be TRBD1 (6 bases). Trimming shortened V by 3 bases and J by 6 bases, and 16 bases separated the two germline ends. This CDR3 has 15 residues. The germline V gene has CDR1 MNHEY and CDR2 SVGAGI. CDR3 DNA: TGTGCCAGCAGTTATCGGGACACTGGCAAGGATACGCAGTATTTT. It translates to CASSYRDTGKDTQYF.

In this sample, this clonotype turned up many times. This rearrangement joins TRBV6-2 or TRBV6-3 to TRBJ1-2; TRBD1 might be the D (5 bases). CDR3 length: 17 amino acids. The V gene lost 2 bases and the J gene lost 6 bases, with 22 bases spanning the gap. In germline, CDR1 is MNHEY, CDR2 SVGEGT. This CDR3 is CASSYVLKGPKSNGYTF. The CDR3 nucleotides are TGTGCCAGCAGTTACGTTTTGAAGGGGCCGAAGTCAAATGGCTACACCTTC.